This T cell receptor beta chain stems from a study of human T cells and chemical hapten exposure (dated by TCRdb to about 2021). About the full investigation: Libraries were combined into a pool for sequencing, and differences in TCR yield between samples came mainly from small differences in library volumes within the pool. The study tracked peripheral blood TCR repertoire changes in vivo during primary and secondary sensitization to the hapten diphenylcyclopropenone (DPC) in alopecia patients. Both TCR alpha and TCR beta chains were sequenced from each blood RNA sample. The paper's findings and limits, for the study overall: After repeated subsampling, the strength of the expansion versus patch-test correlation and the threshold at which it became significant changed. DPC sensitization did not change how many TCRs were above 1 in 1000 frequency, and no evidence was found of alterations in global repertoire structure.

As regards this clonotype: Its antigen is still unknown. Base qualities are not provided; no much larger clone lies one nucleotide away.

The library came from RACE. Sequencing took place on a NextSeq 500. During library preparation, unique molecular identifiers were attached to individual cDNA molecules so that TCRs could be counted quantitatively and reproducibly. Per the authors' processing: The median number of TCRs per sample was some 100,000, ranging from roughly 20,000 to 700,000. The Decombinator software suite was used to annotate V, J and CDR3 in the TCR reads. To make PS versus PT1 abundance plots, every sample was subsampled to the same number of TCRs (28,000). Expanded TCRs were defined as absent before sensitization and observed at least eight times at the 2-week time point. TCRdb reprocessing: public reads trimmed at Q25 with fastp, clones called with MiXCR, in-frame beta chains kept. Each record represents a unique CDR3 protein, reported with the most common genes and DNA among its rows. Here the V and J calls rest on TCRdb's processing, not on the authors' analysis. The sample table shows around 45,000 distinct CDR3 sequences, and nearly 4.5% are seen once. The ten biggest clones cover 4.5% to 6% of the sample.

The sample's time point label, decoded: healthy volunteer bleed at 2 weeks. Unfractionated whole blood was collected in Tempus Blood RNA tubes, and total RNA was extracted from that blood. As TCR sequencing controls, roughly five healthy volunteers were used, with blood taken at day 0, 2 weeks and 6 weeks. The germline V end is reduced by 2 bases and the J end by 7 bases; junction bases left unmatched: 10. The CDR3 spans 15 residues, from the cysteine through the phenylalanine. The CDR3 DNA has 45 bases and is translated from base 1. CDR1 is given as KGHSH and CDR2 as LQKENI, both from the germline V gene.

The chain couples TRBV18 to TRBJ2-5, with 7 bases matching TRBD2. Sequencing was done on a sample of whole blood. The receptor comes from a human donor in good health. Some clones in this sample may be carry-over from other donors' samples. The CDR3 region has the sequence CASSPRPPPSGTQYF. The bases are TGTGCCAGCTCACCAAGGCCGCCCCCTAGCGGGACCCAGTACTTC.